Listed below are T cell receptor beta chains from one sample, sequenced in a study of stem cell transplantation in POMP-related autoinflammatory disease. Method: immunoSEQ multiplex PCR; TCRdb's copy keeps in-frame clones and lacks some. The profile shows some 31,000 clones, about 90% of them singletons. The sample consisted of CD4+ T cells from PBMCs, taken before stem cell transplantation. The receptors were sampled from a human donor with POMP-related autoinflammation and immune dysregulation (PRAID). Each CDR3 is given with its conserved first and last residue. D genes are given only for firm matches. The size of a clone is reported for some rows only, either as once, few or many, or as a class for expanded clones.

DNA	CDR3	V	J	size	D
TGTGCCAGCAGCCAAGATCCCGGACAGCACACCGGGGAGCTGTTTTTT	CASSQDPGQHTGELFF	TRBV14	TRBJ2-2	.	.
TGTGCCATCCGCGGGTCCCAAGAGACCCAGTACTTC	CAIRGSQETQYF	TRBV10-3	TRBJ2-5	.	.
TGCAGCGTTGAAGGAGGCCAGGGGGCGGGAGAGACCCAGTACTTC	CSVEGGQGAGETQYF	TRBV29-1	TRBJ2-5	.	TRBD1
TGCGCCAGTAACACTCCGACTGGCGGCTACACCTTC	CASNTPTGGYTF	TRBV5-1	TRBJ1-2	.	.
TGTGCCACCAGCAGCGCCCGACTAGCGGGAGGCCACTACGAGCAGTACTTC	CATSSARLAGGHYEQYF	TRBV15	TRBJ2-7	.	TRBD2
TGTGCCAGCAGTTACTCCGACAGGGGTAATGAGCAGTTCTTC	CASSYSDRGNEQFF	TRBV6-6	TRBJ2-1	.	TRBD1
TGTGCCAGCAGTTCGACAGACTCCTACGAGCAGTACTTC	CASSSTDSYEQYF	TRBV28	TRBJ2-7	.	.
TGTGCCAGCACCACAACAGGGGGTAACTATGGCTACACCTTC	CASTTTGGNYGYTF	TRBV5-4	TRBJ1-2	once	TRBD1
TGTGCCAGCTCACGGCGGGAGTCTTTCTCCTACAATGAGCAGTTCTTC	CASSRRESFSYNEQFF	TRBV18	TRBJ2-1	.	TRBD2
TGCGCCAGCAGCTCGGGACTAGCTGGCTACAATGAGCAGTTCTTC	CASSSGLAGYNEQFF	TRBV5-1	TRBJ2-1	.	TRBD2
TGTGCCAGCAGGGCGACGGTCTCCTACGAGCAGTACTTC	CASRATVSYEQYF	TRBV28	TRBJ2-7	.	.
TGTGCCAGCAGCTCTCTTATGCGACTAGCGGGAGATCATAATGAGCAGTTCTTC	CASSSLMRLAGDHNEQFF	TRBV7-2	TRBJ2-1	.	TRBD2
TGTGCCAGCAGTGGGTTAGCTAGCGGGGAAGAGACCCAGTACTTC	CASSGLASGEETQYF	TRBV2	TRBJ2-5	.	TRBD2
TGTGCCAGCAGTCCTCCCCCCCGGTATGGCTACACCTTC	CASSPPPRYGYTF	TRBV28	TRBJ1-2	.	.
TGTGCCAGCAGCTTAACGGGATACACTGAAGCTTTCTTT	CASSLTGYTEAFF	TRBV7-3	TRBJ1-1	.	.
TGTGCCAGCAGCGTAGGTGCAGGACCCCCCTACGAGCAGTACTTC	CASSVGAGPPYEQYF	TRBV9	TRBJ2-7	.	.
TGTGCCTTCACAGGGGTAAATTCACCCCTCCACTTT	CAFTGVNSPLHF	TRBV10-3	TRBJ1-6	.	TRBD1
TGTGCCAGCAGCTTGACAGAGGGAACTGAAGCTTTCTTT	CASSLTEGTEAFF	TRBV11-2	TRBJ1-1	.	.
TGTGCCAGCAGTGAAGTGGGCAGGGGAGATACGCAGTATTTT	CASSEVGRGDTQYF	TRBV6-1	TRBJ2-3	.	.
TGTGCCAGCACCCCGGGACTAGAAGAGACCCAGTACTTC	CASTPGLEETQYF	TRBV5-6	TRBJ2-5	.	TRBD2
TGCGCCAGCAGTGAGTCGACTGGGGGTGAAGCTTTCTTT	CASSESTGGEAFF	TRBV10-1	TRBJ1-1	few	.
TGTGCCAGCAGTTACTCAGCGGGGCCGGGGGGCTACGAGCAGTACTTC	CASSYSAGPGGYEQYF	TRBV6-5	TRBJ2-7	.	TRBD2
TGTGCCAGCAGCTTGTGGCCGGGGGCCAGAAGAGAGACCCAGTACTTC	CASSLWPGARRETQYF	TRBV5-4	TRBJ2-5	.	.
TGCGCCAGCAGCTCAAGCCGGACGGACCACCAAGAGACCCAGTACTTC	CASSSSRTDHQETQYF	TRBV5-1	TRBJ2-5	.	.
TGTGCCAGTAGTTATAGGTGGGCAGATACGCAGTATTTT	CASSYRWADTQYF	TRBV19	TRBJ2-3	.	.
TGTGCCAGCAGTTTACCCCCCGGGAGGGGGAACATTCAGTACTTC	CASSLPPGRGNIQYF	TRBV28	TRBJ2-4	.	TRBD2
TGTGCCTCGCGAGAGGGGGGAAATGGGGCCAACGTCCTGACTTTC	CASREGGNGANVLTF	TRBV25-1	TRBJ2-6	.	.
TGTGCCAGCAGTTACTCCCCCGGGACAAGGAATGGCTACACCTTC	CASSYSPGTRNGYTF	TRBV6-5	TRBJ1-2	once	.
TGTGCCAGCAGCGTAGGAACTAGCGGGATAGGTTGGACCGGGGAGCTGTTTTTT	CASSVGTSGIGWTGELFF	TRBV9	TRBJ2-2	.	TRBD2
TGTGCCAGCACACTTGAGAGGACCGGGGAGCTGTTTTTT	CASTLERTGELFF	TRBV28	TRBJ2-2	.	.
TGTGCCAGCAGCGTAGAAGGGGGTGAAAACACCATATATTTT	CASSVEGGENTIYF	TRBV9	TRBJ1-3	.	.
TGTGCCAGCAGCTTGCACCGGGGGGGGACTGAAGCTTTCTTT	CASSLHRGGTEAFF	TRBV5-4	TRBJ1-1	.	.
TGTGCCAGTAGTAAATGGACAGGCCTCTCTGGAAACACCATATATTTT	CASSKWTGLSGNTIYF	TRBV19	TRBJ1-3	few	TRBD1
TGTGTCAGCAGCTTCGGTGGGATCGAAGCTTTCTTT	CVSSFGGIEAFF	TRBV7-9	TRBJ1-1	.	.
TGTGCCAGCTCACGCGACGGGACCTCGATAAACACCATATATTTT	CASSRDGTSINTIYF	TRBV18	TRBJ1-3	.	.
TGTGCCAGCAGCGCGACAGGGGAAGGAAACACCATATATTTT	CASSATGEGNTIYF	TRBV9	TRBJ1-3	.	TRBD1
TGTGCCAGCAGCCGGCCCCAGGGTAGCCAAGAGACCCAGTACTTC	CASSRPQGSQETQYF	TRBV7-2	TRBJ2-5	.	.
TGTGCCAGTCGGACAGTCACACCAACTAATGAAAAACTGTTTTTT	CASRTVTPTNEKLFF	TRBV19	TRBJ1-4	.	.
TGTGCCAGCAGCTTCACTACCGGGATACAGTACTTC	CASSFTTGIQYF	TRBV7-8	TRBJ2-7	.	.
TGTGCCAGCAGCTTAGGGGGTGCCGAGCAGTACTTC	CASSLGGAEQYF	TRBV11-2	TRBJ2-7	.	.
TGTGCCAGCAGCTTAGGAGGGCAAGAGACCCAGTACTTC	CASSLGGQETQYF	TRBV11-2	TRBJ2-5	.	.